The 13 T cell receptor beta chains below were found in one sample sequenced in a study of blood T cell repertoires in COVID-19. Repertoires were generated with immunoSEQ multiplex PCR, while TCRdb's copy carries only in-frame clones and drops some. In the table there are fewer than 90,000 clones, 55% to 75% of which are singletons. The source material was peripheral blood. The origin of the receptors is a woman older than 75 with acute or convalescent COVID-19.

This rearrangement joins TRBV7-2 to TRBJ1-5; no firm D call. The germline V gene has CDR1 SGHTA and CDR2 FQGNSA. The V gene lost 4 bases and the J gene lost 4 bases, with 11 bases spanning the gap. The CDR3 totals 14 residues. CDR3 nucleotides: TGTGCCAGCAGCTACCGGGATCAAAATCAGCCCCAGCATTTT. Its translation: CASSYRDQNQPQHF.

V is TRBV10-3 and J is TRBJ1-4, with 7 bases matching TRBD1. The V gene's germline CDR1 is ENHRY and CDR2 SYGVKD. Trimming removed 11 bases from V and 2 bases from J; junction bases left unmatched: 5. The CDR3 sequence is 13 residues long. In nucleotides, the CDR3 is TGTGCCTCTGGAGGGGGCACTAATGAAAAACTGTTTTTT. Translated, it gives CASGGGTNEKLFF.

This clone was seen ten or more times. The chain joins TRBV3-1 (or the pseudogene TRBV3-2) to TRBJ2-1, with 10 bases aligning to TRBD2. The CDR3 loop spans 19 amino acids. Trimming at V came to 0 bases and at J to 2 bases, leaving 10 bases not matched to a gene. Germline V gives CDR1 LGHDT, CDR2 YNNKEL (reference sequence). The CDR3 DNA sequence: TGTGCCAGCAGCCAAGAGGTCCTGGCTAGCGGGGGCCCCTACAATGAGCAGTTCTTC. Encoded protein: CASSQEVLASGGPYNEQFF.

V and J are TRBV19 and TRBJ1-3; a possible D gene is TRBD1 (6 bases). This CDR3 has 17 residues. Germline CDR1 LNHDA, CDR2 SQIVND (reference sequence). V was trimmed by 6 bases and J by 0 bases, leaving 18 bases between them. CDR3: CASRPRVGDNSGNTIYF. The CDR3 region has the DNA TGTGCCAGTAGACCCAGGGTAGGGGACAACTCTGGAAACACCATATATTTT.

V and J are TRBV6-6 and TRBJ1-3, with D possibly TRBD1 on 5 matching bases. V was pared by 7 bases and J by 1 base, with 17 bases between. From germline, CDR1 is MNHNY and CDR2 SVGAGI (reference sequence). The CDR3 totals 16 residues. CDR3 nucleotides: TGTGCCAGCACCTTAACGGGGGGAAGGTCTGGAAACACCATATATTTT. Encoded protein: CASTLTGGRSGNTIYF.

This chain joins TRBV9 and TRBJ2-5, with TRBD1 identical over 12 bases. This CDR3 is 17 amino acids long. Germline V gene lookup returns CDR1 SGDLS and CDR2 YYNGEE. J was trimmed by 4 bases and V by 3 bases; bases with no gene match: 10. The CDR3 protein is CASSAGGGTGGSETQYF. Here the CDR3 DNA reads TGTGCCAGCAGCGCCGGAGGGGGGACAGGGGGCTCAGAGACCCAGTACTTC.

This rearrangement joins TRBV7-9 to TRBJ2-1; TRBD2 agrees at 11 bases. The germline V gene encodes CDR1 SEHNR and CDR2 FQNEAQ (reference sequence). CDR3 length: 14 amino acids. The V segment lost 8 bases and the J segment 6 bases; nucleotides outside the gene matches: 6. The DNA for the CDR3 is TGTGCCAGCGACCGACTAGCGGGGCTCAATGAGCAGTTCTTC. Its protein is CASDRLAGLNEQFF.

The chain combines TRBV9 with TRBJ1-3; D is possibly TRBD1 (5 bases). Germline CDR1 reads SGDLS; CDR2 reads YYNGEE. V was shortened by 0 bases and J by 1 base, with 11 bases between the two germline ends. The CDR3 totals 16 residues. The DNA for the CDR3 is TGTGCCAGCAGCGTAGTGGCAGGGTGGTCTGGAAACACCATATATTTT. This translates into CASSVVAGWSGNTIYF.

This chain uses TRBV15 with TRBJ2-5, with TRBD2 matching 8 bases. V lost 11 bases and J lost 0; bases outside the gene matches: 8. This CDR3 is 14 amino acids long. Germline CDR1 is LNHNV and CDR2 is YYDKDF (reference sequence). The CDR3 DNA sequence: TGTGCCCAAGGGACGGGGGGGTACCAAGAGACCCAGTACTTC. Amino acid sequence: CAQGTGGYQETQYF.

This clone occurred many times. The CDR3 coding sequence is TGTGCCAGCAGTGAATTCGGTTCGAACACTGAAGCTTTCTTT. Translated, it gives CASSEFGSNTEAFF. The chain links TRBV2 to TRBJ1-1; D uncertain. V lost 2 bases and J 1 base, leaving 8 bases between the germline ends. This CDR3 region has 14 residues. CDR1 SNHLY and CDR2 FYNNEI come from the germline V gene.

The J gene is TRBJ2-5, the V gene TRBV18; D is possibly TRBD2 (6 bases). CDR1 is KGHSH, CDR2 LQKENI, per germline. The CDR3 contains 15 residues. Trimming removed 0 bases at V and 2 bases at J, with 10 bases between. The CDR3 sequence: CASSPPTRKQETQYF. CDR3 DNA: TGTGCCAGCTCACCACCGACTAGAAAACAAGAGACCCAGTACTTC.

The chain joins TRBV7-2 to TRBJ2-2; 10 bases agree with TRBD1. The germline gives CDR1 SGHTA, CDR2 FQGNSA. The length of the CDR3 is 16 residues. With 3 bases clipped from V and 7 bases from J, the junction kept 8 bases outside the gene matches. CDR3 DNA: TGTGCCAGCAGCTTTTCGGGACAGGGGTACGGCGGGGAGCTGTTTTTT. Translation gives CASSFSGQGYGGELFF.

The V call is TRBV3-1 (or the pseudogene TRBV3-2), the J call TRBJ2-7, with TRBD2 as a possible D gene (5 bases). The CDR3 sequence is 15 residues long. Germline CDR1 reads LGHDT; CDR2 reads YNNKEL (reference sequence). Trimming stripped 0 bases from V and 2 bases from J, with 11 bases between. The CDR3 DNA reads as TGTGCCAGCAGCCAAGAGCGGGCCAGGACCTACGAGCAGTACTTC. Translating gives CASSQERARTYEQYF.